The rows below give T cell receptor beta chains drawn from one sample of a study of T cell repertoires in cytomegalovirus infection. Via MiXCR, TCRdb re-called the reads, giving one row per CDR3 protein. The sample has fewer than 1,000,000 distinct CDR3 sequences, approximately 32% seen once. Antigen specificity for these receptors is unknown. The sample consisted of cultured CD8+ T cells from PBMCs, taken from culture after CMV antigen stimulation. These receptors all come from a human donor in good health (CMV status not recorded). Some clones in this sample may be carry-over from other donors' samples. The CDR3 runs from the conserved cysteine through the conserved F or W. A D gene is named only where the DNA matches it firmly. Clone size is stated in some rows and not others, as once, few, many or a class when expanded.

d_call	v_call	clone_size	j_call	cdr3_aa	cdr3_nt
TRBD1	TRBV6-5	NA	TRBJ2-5	CASSLWDRLETQYF	TGTGCCAGCAGTCTCTGGGACAGATTGGAGACCCAGTACTTC
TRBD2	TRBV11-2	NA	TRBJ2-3	CASSLGLAGGYTQYF	TGTGCCAGCAGCTTAGGACTAGCGGGGGGCTATACGCAGTATTTT
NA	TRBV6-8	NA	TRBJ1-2	CASSASYGGNYGYTF	TGTGCCAGCAGTGCTTCGTACGGGGGCAACTATGGCTACACCTTC
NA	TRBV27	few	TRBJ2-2	CASSPDPEHRELFF	TGTGCCAGCAGTCCCGATCCGGAACACCGGGAGCTGTTTTTT
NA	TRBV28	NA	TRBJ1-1	CASQLPGGMNTEAFF	TGTGCCAGCCAATTGCCCGGGGGGATGAACACTGAAGCTTTCTTT
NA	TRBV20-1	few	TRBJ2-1	CSASLSPEEQFF	TGCAGTGCAAGCCTATCCCCGGAGGAGCAGTTCTTC
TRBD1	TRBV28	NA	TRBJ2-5	CASSRDRATPRETQYF	TGTGCCAGCAGCAGAGACAGGGCCACACCAAGAGAGACCCAGTACTTC
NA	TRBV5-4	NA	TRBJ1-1	CASSLGSEGMNTEAFF	TGTGCCAGCAGCCTGGGCTCAGAGGGGATGAACACTGAAGCTTTCTTT
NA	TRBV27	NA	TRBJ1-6	CASSTRGGAAPLHF	TGTGCCAGCAGTACCCGCGGTGGGGCCGCGCCCCTCCACTTT
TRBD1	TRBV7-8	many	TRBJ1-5	CASSSRTGPTNQPQHF	TGTGCCAGCAGCTCTAGGACAGGACCGACCAATCAGCCCCAGCATTTT
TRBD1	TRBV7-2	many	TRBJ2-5	CASSARDRISETQYF	TGTGCCAGCAGCGCTCGGGACAGAATTTCAGAGACCCAGTACTTC
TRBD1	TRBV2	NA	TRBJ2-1	CASSRGQVYNEQFF	TGTGCCAGCAGTCGGGGACAGGTGTACAATGAGCAGTTCTTC
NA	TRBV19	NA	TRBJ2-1	CASSPDRHEQFF	TGTGCCAGTAGTCCAGACAGACATGAGCAGTTCTTC
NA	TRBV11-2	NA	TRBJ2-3	CASSLGVVGSTDTQYF	TGTGCCAGCAGCTTAGGCGTAGTGGGAAGCACAGATACGCAGTATTTT
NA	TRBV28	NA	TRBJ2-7	CASNPLGESYEQYF	TGTGCCAGCAACCCCTTGGGGGAATCCTACGAGCAGTACTTC
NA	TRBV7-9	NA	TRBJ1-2	CASSHLPSNYGYTF	TGTGCCAGCAGCCATTTGCCCTCTAACTATGGCTACACCTTC
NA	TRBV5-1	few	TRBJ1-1	CASSLVQHTEAFF	TGCGCCAGCAGCTTGGTACAGCACACTGAAGCTTTCTTT
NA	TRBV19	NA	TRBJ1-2	CASSEDRRSLDGYTF	TGTGCCAGTAGTGAAGACAGGCGTTCATTGGACGGCTACACCTTC
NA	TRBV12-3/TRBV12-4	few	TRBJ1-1	CASSLAPRGRTEAFF	TGTGCCAGCAGTTTAGCGCCCAGGGGACGCACTGAAGCTTTCTTT
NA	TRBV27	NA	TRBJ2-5	CASSSPTEGQETQYF	TGTGCCAGCAGTTCCCCAACGGAGGGCCAAGAGACCCAGTACTTC
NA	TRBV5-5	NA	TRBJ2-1	CASSLALASAYNEQFF	TGTGCCAGCAGCTTGGCTTTGGCTAGCGCATACAATGAGCAGTTCTTC
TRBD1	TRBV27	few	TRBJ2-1	CASSSQGAYNEQFF	TGTGCCAGCAGTTCCCAGGGGGCCTACAATGAGCAGTTCTTC
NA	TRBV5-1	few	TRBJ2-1	CASSLPPNPMDNEQFF	TGCGCCAGCAGCTTGCCTCCTAACCCGATGGATAATGAGCAGTTCTTC
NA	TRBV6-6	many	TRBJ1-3	CASSPEKSAISGNTIYF	TGTGCCAGCAGCCCCGAGAAGAGTGCCATCTCTGGAAACACCATATATTTT